Presented here are 18 T cell receptor beta chains from one specimen sequenced in a study of T cell repertoires in cytomegalovirus infection. TCRdb re-called the reads with MiXCR, one entry per CDR3 protein. The data hold some 600,000 distinct CDR3 sequences, with roughly a quarter observed a single time. The specimen sequenced was CD8+ T cells from PBMCs. The receptors originated from a human donor in good health (CMV status not recorded). Some clones in this sample may be carry-over from other donors' samples.

This clonotype was recorded a few times. This chain connects TRBV6-2 or TRBV6-3 to TRBJ2-2; D may be TRBD1 (5 bases). Germline V gene data show CDR1 as MNHEY and CDR2 as SVGEGT. CDR3 size: 12 residues. CDR3: CGVGEGAGELFF. The CDR3 nucleotides read TGTGGGGTAGGGGAAGGCGCCGGGGAGCTGTTTTTT.

Only a few counts were recorded for this clonotype. A much larger clone differs by one base, so this may be a read error. J is TRBJ2-3 and V is TRBV6-5; no definite D call. The CDR3 totals 13 residues. V was cut by 0 bases and J by 2 bases, with 3 bases left in between. Germline CDR1 is MNHEY and CDR2 is SVGAGI. The DNA for the CDR3 is TGTGCCAGCAGTTACTCGACCACAGATACGCAGTATTTT. This encodes CASSYSTTDTQYF.

This clonotype appeared many times. The gene calls are TRBV28 and TRBJ1-5; no firm D call. Deletions cut 1 base from V and 4 bases from J, with 8 bases between. Germline V lookup: CDR1 MDHEN, CDR2 SYDVKM. The CDR3 is made up of 14 amino acids. This CDR3 reads CASSLSSPNQPQHF. The CDR3 nucleotides are TGTGCCAGCAGTTTATCGTCCCCTAATCAGCCCCAGCATTTT. Filled out from reference TRBV28 and TRBJ1-5, the complete variable domain reads DVKVTQSSRYLVKRTGEKVFLECVQDMDHENMFWYRQDPGLGLRLIYFSYDVKMKEKGDIPEGYSVSREKKERFSLILESASTNQTSMYLCASSLSSPNQPQHFGDGTRLSIL.

This clonotype was seen a few times. V gene TRBV25-1 combines with J gene TRBJ2-4, with 7 bases identical to TRBD2. This CDR3 is 17 amino acids long. CDR1 is MGHDK and CDR2 is SYGVNS in the germline V gene. Trimming at V came to 1 base and at J to 3 bases, leaving 9 bases not matched to a gene. CDR3 loop: CASSEFAAPGGKNIQYF. CDR3 nucleotide sequence: TGTGCCAGCAGTGAATTCGCAGCCCCGGGGGGCAAAAACATTCAGTACTTC.

The chain combines TRBV27 with TRBJ2-1, with D perhaps given as TRBD1 or TRBD2 (6 bases each). CDR1 MNHEY and CDR2 SMNVEV come from the germline V gene (reference sequence). The CDR3 covers 14 residues. V lost 2 bases and J 5 bases, leaving 10 bases between the germline ends. DNA for the CDR3: TGTGCCAGCAGTTTACGGGGGCCCCACAATGAGCAGTTCTTC. Translation: CASSLRGPHNEQFF.

V and J are TRBV23-1 and TRBJ2-7; possible D gene TRBD1, 5 bases. TRBV23-1 is designated an ORF whose function remains uncertain. The ends were cut back, 5 bases at V and 4 bases at J, with 12 bases in the middle. This CDR3 comprises 13 residues. CDR3 in DNA: TGCGCCAGCAGTGACGACAGAGAATACGAGCAGTACGTC. This codes for CASSDDREYEQYV.

The chain recombines TRBV7-9 with TRBJ2-7; D unclear. In germline, CDR1 is SEHNR, CDR2 FQNEAQ (reference sequence). Trimming removed 5 bases from V and 7 bases from J, with 9 bases in between. There are 11 residues in the CDR3. CDR3 sequence: CASSAHSEQYF. In DNA, the CDR3 is TGTGCCAGCAGCGCACACAGTGAGCAGTACTTC.

The chain has TRBV5-4 and TRBJ2-3, with 11 bases lining up with TRBD2. This CDR3 is built from 16 residues. Germline CDR1 reads SGHNT; CDR2 reads YYREEE (reference sequence). Losses at the gene ends were 0 bases for V and 3 bases for J; bases not matched to a gene: 3. CDR3 amino acids: CASSLARLAGTDTQYF. CDR3 nucleotides: TGTGCCAGCAGCTTGGCCCGACTAGCGGGGACAGATACGCAGTATTTT.

As to this clonotype: Here the CDR3 omits its conserved ending phenylalanine or tryptophan, so a read error is the likely source. The chain has TRBV5-1 and TRBJ2-1; D call uncertain. Deletions cut 1 base from V and 9 bases from J, with 20 bases between. There are 16 residues in the CDR3. Germline loops: CDR1 SGHRS, CDR2 YFSETQ. Written as DNA, the CDR3 is TGCGCCAGCAGCTTGCGCCGGCTCTCCGGATTGGCTGAGCAGTTCTCC. Its translation is CASSLRRLSGLAEQFS.

This clonotype was observed a few times. The chain links TRBV5-1 to TRBJ2-1, with 7 bases identical to TRBD1. The CDR3 is 15 amino acids. Germline V gives CDR1 SGHRS, CDR2 YFSETQ. With 0 bases clipped from V and 4 bases from J, the junction kept 4 bases outside the gene matches. This chain's CDR3 is CASSLEPGQYNEQFF. CDR3 sequence (DNA): TGCGCCAGCAGCTTGGAGCCGGGACAGTACAATGAGCAGTTCTTC.

This clonotype turned up a few times. J is TRBJ2-1 and V is TRBV28; 11 nucleotides match TRBD2. Trimming removed 2 bases from V and 0 bases from J; junction bases left unmatched: 6. In germline, CDR1 is MDHEN, CDR2 SYDVKM. The CDR3 is 18 residues long. CDR3 residues: CASSLQLAGALSYNEQFF. The DNA of the CDR3 is TGTGCCAGCAGTTTACAACTAGCGGGGGCTCTCTCCTACAATGAGCAGTTCTTC.

This clonotype showed up just a few times. This chain joins TRBV28 and TRBJ2-3, with 9 bases fitting TRBD2. The CDR3 is made up of 16 amino acids. V shed 3 bases and J 2 bases; nucleotides not matched to a gene: 6. Germline V gene lookup returns CDR1 MDHEN and CDR2 SYDVKM. CDR3 region: CASSFSLAGDTDTQYF. DNA for the CDR3: TGTGCCAGCAGTTTCTCATTAGCGGGGGACACAGATACGCAGTATTTT.

V is TRBV2 and J is TRBJ2-1, with 10 bases lining up with TRBD1. CDR1 is SNHLY, CDR2 FYNNEI, per germline. The CDR3 consists of 11 residues. J lost 7 bases, V lost 11 bases, and 2 bases had no gene match. CDR3 coding DNA: TGTGCCGGACAGGGGGATAATGAGCAGTTCTTC. Protein product: CAGQGDNEQFF.

The chain couples TRBV2 to TRBJ2-7; 9 bases fit TRBD2. This CDR3 contains 17 residues. Germline V CDR1 and CDR2: SNHLY, FYNNEI. After removal of 3 bases from V and 2 bases from J, the junction contained 11 bases not matched to a gene. CDR3 loop: CASSDPLSRGGPYEQYF. CDR3 nucleotides: TGTGCCAGCAGTGACCCTCTGTCGCGGGGGGGCCCCTACGAGCAGTACTTC.

Comments on this clonotype: Possible read error: a much larger clone is one base away. The chain joins TRBV7-9 to TRBJ2-3, with a weak D call TRBD2 (5 bases). The germline CDR1 and CDR2 sequences are SEHNR and FQNEAQ (reference sequence). The CDR3 is made up of 16 amino acids. In DNA, the CDR3 is TGTACCAGCAGCTTAGACCGGACTGAGGGCACAGATACGCAGTATTTT. Translation: CTSSLDRTEGTDTQYF.

This clonotype was counted a few times. The CDR3 nucleotides read TGTGCCAGCAGTTTATGGGACAGGGCGGCTAACTATGGCTACACCTTC. Translating gives CASSLWDRAANYGYTF. The rearrangement uses TRBV28 and TRBJ1-2; 8 nucleotides align to TRBD1. V shed 0 bases and J 0 bases; nucleotides not matched to a gene: 3. This CDR3 spans 16 amino acids. Germline V gene sequence: CDR1 MDHEN, CDR2 SYDVKM.

The chain combines TRBV20-1 with TRBJ2-7, with a possible D match to TRBD1 (5 bases). CDR1 DFQATT and CDR2 SNEGSKA come from the germline V gene (reference sequence). Trimming stripped 5 bases from V and 4 bases from J, with 15 bases between. The CDR3 is made up of 13 amino acids. The CDR3 protein is CSAVGPGTYEQYF. DNA of the CDR3: TGCAGTGCTGTGGGGCCAGGAACATACGAGCAGTACTTC.

This clonotype was detected only a few times. The chain links TRBV11-2 to TRBJ2-3; 9 nucleotides match TRBD1. Trimming cost V 3 bases and J 4 bases; bases outside gene matches: 5. There are 15 residues in the CDR3. CDR1 and CDR2 from the germline V gene are SGHAT and FQNNGV. CDR3 nucleotides: TGTGCCAGCAGCTTTTTACAGGGGGCCGCAGATACGCAGTATTTT. Its protein product is CASSFLQGAADTQYF.